These T cell receptor beta chains were read from a single sample in a study of shared clonotypes between healthy human individuals. Generated by immunoSEQ multiplex PCR, the TCRdb table keeps only in-frame clones and is missing some. The sample lists some 2,100,000 clones, nearly 97% occurring once. Sequencing was performed on naive CD4+ T cells sorted from blood. These receptors were taken from a man younger than 30 in good health. Each CDR3 is given with its conserved first and last residue. The order of the fields is V gene, D gene, J gene, clone size, CDR3 DNA, CDR3 protein. A D gene is named only where the DNA matches it firmly. Clone size is given for some rows only: seen once, a few or many times, or a class if the clone is expanded.

>TRBV12-5|TRBD1|TRBJ2-3|-
TGTGCTAGTGGTTTGCCAATGACAGGGTCCGGAGATACGCAGTATTTT
CASGLPMTGSGDTQYF
>TRBV18|TRBD2|TRBJ2-7|-
TGTGCCAGCTCCGGGGGGAAGGGGTACGAGCAGTACTTC
CASSGGKGYEQYF
>TRBV6-5|-|TRBJ2-1|few
TGTGCCAGCGGGCGGGCCTCAGATGAGCAGTTCTTC
CASGRASDEQFF
>TRBV6-1|TRBD1|TRBJ1-6|-
TGTGCCAGCAGTGAAGCGCGGAAACAGGGGAATTCACCCCTCCACTTT
CASSEARKQGNSPLHF
>TRBV27|TRBD1|TRBJ2-7|-
TGTGCCAGCAGTTTATCACAGGGGGCGGTATACGAGCAGTACTTC
CASSLSQGAVYEQYF
>TRBV6-5|-|TRBJ1-4|-
TGTGCCAGCAGCCGGGGGGCCACTAATGAAAAACTGTTTTTT
CASSRGATNEKLFF
>TRBV5-1|TRBD1|TRBJ2-5|-
TGCGCCAGCAGCTTAAGCCCCGCAGGGGGCGGCCAAGAGACCCAGTACTTC
CASSLSPAGGGQETQYF
>TRBV11-2|-|TRBJ1-1|-
TGTGCCAGCATCCCCCCCCAGGGAATTTACACTGAAGCTTTCTTT
CASIPPQGIYTEAFF
>TRBV20-1|-|TRBJ1-2|-
TGCAGTGGCCTCCGGGTCTCTGGCTACACCTTC
CSGLRVSGYTF
>TRBV4-1|-|TRBJ2-1|-
TGCGCCAGCAGCCTAACAGGGCGGTCCTACAATGAGCAGTTCTTC
CASSLTGRSYNEQFF
>TRBV5-1|-|TRBJ1-6|-
TGCGCCAGCAGCGGAACAGAGAATTCACCCCTCCACTTT
CASSGTENSPLHF
>TRBV19|-|TRBJ1-3|-
TGTGCCAGTAGTATATCGGGGGTTTTTGGAAACACCATATATTTT
CASSISGVFGNTIYF
>TRBV18|-|TRBJ1-2|-
TGTGCCAGCTCACTCGGGTCGTCTTATGGCTACACCTTC
CASSLGSSYGYTF
>TRBV7-2|-|TRBJ2-1|-
TGTGCCAGCAGCCGATCCGGGCAGATAAACAATGAGCAGTTCTTC
CASSRSGQINNEQFF
>TRBV6-1|-|TRBJ2-5|-
TGTGCCAGCAGTGAATGGGGGCTGAGGACCCAGTACTTC
CASSEWGLRTQYF
>TRBV29-1|TRBD1|TRBJ1-4|once
TGCAGCGTTGGGACAGGGGGTGAAAAACTGTTTTTT
CSVGTGGEKLFF
>TRBV11-3|-|TRBJ2-3|-
TGTGCCAGCAGCTTAGCGGGGAGCACAGATACGCAGTATTTT
CASSLAGSTDTQYF
>TRBV7-9|TRBD1|TRBJ1-1|-
TGTGCCAGCAGCACTTCCTCAGGGGGCAGAGCTTTCTTT
CASSTSSGGRAFF
>TRBV10-1|-|TRBJ1-1|-
TGCGCCAGCAGTGATGGGAGTGTGAACACTGAAGCTTTCTTT
CASSDGSVNTEAFF
>TRBV7-2|-|TRBJ1-1|-
TGTGCCAGCAGCCCCCTGGGGGCGAGGGGAGCTTTCTTT
CASSPLGARGAFF
>TRBV23-1|-|TRBJ2-7|-
TGCGCCAGCAGTCAATCGCCACAGAGAAACTACGAGCAGTACTTC
CASSQSPQRNYEQYF
>TRBV28|-|TRBJ2-4|-
TGTGCCAGCGAGGGGGATGTCAAAAACATTCAGTACTTC
CASEGDVKNIQYF
>TRBV5-8|TRBD1|TRBJ1-5|-
TGTGCCACCAGCTCCTTCACCGACAGGGGCAATCAGCCCCAGCATTTT
CATSSFTDRGNQPQHF
>TRBV7-2|TRBD2|TRBJ2-5|-
TGTGCCAGCAGCTTAGAGGGGACTAGGACGGGAGAGACCCAGTACTTC
CASSLEGTRTGETQYF
>TRBV21-1|-|TRBJ1-5|-
TGTGCCAGCAGTCAAGACAGGGGACAAAATCAGCCCCAGCATTTT
CASSQDRGQNQPQHF
>TRBV5-6|TRBD2|TRBJ2-3|once
TGTGCCAGCAGCTTGCTGGGTGGTCTAGCGGGCCTCACAGATACGCAGTATTTT
CASSLLGGLAGLTDTQYF
>TRBV10-1|TRBD1|TRBJ2-1|-
TGCGCCAGCGGACAGGGTTACAATGAGCAGTTCTTC
CASGQGYNEQFF
>TRBV5-1|-|TRBJ2-7|-
TGCGCCAGCAGCTACCAGGGCAGCTCCTACGAGCAGTACTTC
CASSYQGSSYEQYF
>TRBV18|-|TRBJ2-7|-
TGTGCCAGCTCACCATCCGGGGAACCTGGTAGCGAGCAGTACTTC
CASSPSGEPGSEQYF
>TRBV5-1|-|TRBJ1-5|-
TGCGCCAGCAGCTATACGGGACGGGGCAATCAGCCCCAGCATTTT
CASSYTGRGNQPQHF
>TRBV2|-|TRBJ2-7|-
TGTGCCAGCAGTGGGGATCAGGCCTACGAGCAGTACTTC
CASSGDQAYEQYF
>TRBV18|-|TRBJ1-2|-
TGTGCCAGCTCACCACCAGGCCGTGGAGGCTACACCTTC
CASSPPGRGGYTF